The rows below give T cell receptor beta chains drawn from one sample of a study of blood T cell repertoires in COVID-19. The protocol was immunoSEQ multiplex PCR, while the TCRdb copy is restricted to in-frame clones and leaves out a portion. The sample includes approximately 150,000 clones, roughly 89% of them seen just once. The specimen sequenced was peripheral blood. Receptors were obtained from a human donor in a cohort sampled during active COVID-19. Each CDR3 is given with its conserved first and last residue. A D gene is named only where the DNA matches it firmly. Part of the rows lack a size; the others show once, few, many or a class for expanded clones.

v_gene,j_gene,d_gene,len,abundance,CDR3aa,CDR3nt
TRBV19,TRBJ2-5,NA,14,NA,CASSIGITKETQYF,TGTGCCAGTAGTATCGGGATAACTAAAGAGACCCAGTACTTC
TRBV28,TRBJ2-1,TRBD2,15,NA,CASSLAGGNHNEQFF,TGTGCCAGCAGCCTAGCGGGAGGAAACCACAATGAGCAGTTCTTC
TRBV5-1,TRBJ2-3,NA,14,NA,CASSLAGGEDTQYF,TGCGCCAGCAGCTTAGCGGGTGGGGAAGATACGCAGTATTTT
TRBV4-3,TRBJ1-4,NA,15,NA,CASSQDHATNEKLFF,TGCGCCAGCAGCCAAGATCATGCAACTAATGAAAAACTGTTTTTT
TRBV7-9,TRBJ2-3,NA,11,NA,CASSYSDTQYF,TGTGCCAGCAGCTATAGCGATACGCAGTATTTT
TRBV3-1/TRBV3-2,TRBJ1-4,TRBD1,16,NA,CASSPLDRGFNEKLFF,TGTGCCAGCAGCCCCCTGGACAGGGGCTTTAATGAAAAACTGTTTTTT
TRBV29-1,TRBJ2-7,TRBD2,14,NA,CSVAKTSGRGEQYF,TGCAGCGTTGCGAAGACTAGCGGGAGGGGCGAGCAGTACTTC
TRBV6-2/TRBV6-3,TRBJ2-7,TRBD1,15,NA,CASSFGTGVSYEQYF,TGTGCCAGCAGTTTCGGGACAGGGGTTTCGTACGAGCAGTACTTC
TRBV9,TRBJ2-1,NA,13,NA,CASSVLGGNEQFF,TGTGCCAGCAGCGTATTGGGGGGTAATGAGCAGTTCTTC
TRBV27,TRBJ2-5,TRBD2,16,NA,CASSLRMRGGGETQYF,TGTGCCAGCAGTTTACGGATGCGGGGGGGCGGAGAGACCCAGTACTTC
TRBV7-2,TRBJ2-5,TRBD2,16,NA,CASSSLAGGPRETQYF,TGTGCCAGCAGCTCTTTAGCGGGGGGGCCTAGGGAGACCCAGTACTTC
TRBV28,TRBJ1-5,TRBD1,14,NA,CASSSGTGNQPQHF,TGTGCCAGCAGTTCCGGGACAGGCAATCAGCCCCAGCATTTT
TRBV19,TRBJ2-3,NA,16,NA,CASSIGDRTGTDTQYF,TGTGCCAGTAGTATTGGGGATCGGACGGGAACAGATACGCAGTATTTT
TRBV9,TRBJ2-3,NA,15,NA,CASSVESRHTDTQYF,TGTGCCAGCAGCGTAGAGAGCAGACACACAGATACGCAGTATTTT
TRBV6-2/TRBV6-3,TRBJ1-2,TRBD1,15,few,CASSYRNRGLYGYTF,TGTGCCAGCAGTTACCGCAACAGGGGGCTCTATGGCTACACCTTC
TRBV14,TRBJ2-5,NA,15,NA,CASSQDFSGRETQYF,TGTGCCAGCAGCCAAGACTTCTCTGGTAGAGAGACCCAGTACTTC
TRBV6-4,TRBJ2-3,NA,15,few,CASSQQGFGTDTQYF,TGTGCCAGCAGTCAACAGGGATTTGGCACAGATACGCAGTATTTT
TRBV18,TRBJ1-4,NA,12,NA,CASSETNEKLFF,TGTGCCAGCTCAGAGACTAATGAAAAACTGTTTTTT
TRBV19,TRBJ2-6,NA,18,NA,CASSPYARGLLGANVLTF,TGTGCCAGTAGTCCCTACGCACGAGGACTCTTAGGGGCCAACGTCCTGACTTTC
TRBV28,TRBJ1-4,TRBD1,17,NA,CASSPGGQFTTNEKLFF,TGTGCCAGCAGTCCCGGGGGACAGTTTACAACTAATGAAAAACTGTTTTTT
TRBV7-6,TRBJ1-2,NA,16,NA,CASSLGWGEFAYGYTF,TGTGCCAGCAGCTTAGGATGGGGGGAGTTTGCCTATGGCTACACCTTC
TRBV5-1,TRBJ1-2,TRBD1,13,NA,CASSSQGAYGYTF,TGCGCCAGCAGCTCACAGGGGGCCTATGGCTACACCTTC